A selection of T cell receptor beta chains follows, all from one sample in a study of shared clonotypes between healthy human individuals. The assay was immunoSEQ multiplex PCR, and TCRdb's table has in-frame clones only and misses some. The table shows approximately 400,000 clones, with roughly 96% occurring only once. Sample: memory CD8+ T cells sorted from blood. The receptors come from a man aged 30-40 years in good health. Both conserved end residues are part of each CDR3. A D gene is named only where the DNA matches it firmly. Clone size, where shown, is once, few, many, or a class for clones that have expanded.

clone_size j_call d_call v_call cdr3_aa cdr3_nt
. TRBJ1-4 . TRBV10-3 CAISPVGATNEKLFF TGTGCCATCAGTCCTGTGGGGGCAACTAATGAAAAACTGTTTTTT
. TRBJ1-1 TRBD1 TRBV5-1 CASSFRGRKAFF TGCGCCAGCAGCTTCAGGGGGCGGAAAGCTTTCTTT
. TRBJ2-2 . TRBV12-5 CASGLVHATVQVIEHRGAVF TGTGCTAGTGGTTTGGTACACGCAACCGTACAGGTAATCGAACACCGGGGAGCTGTTTTT
once TRBJ2-7 TRBD2 TRBV27 CASSDSGGVYEQYF TGTGCCAGCAGTGACTCCGGGGGGGTCTACGAGCAGTACTTC
. TRBJ2-7 . TRBV15 CATSRDNSGLGEQYF TGTGCCACCAGCAGAGACAATTCAGGGTTGGGCGAGCAGTACTTC
. TRBJ2-3 . TRBV9 CASSVASNGGSTDTQYF TGTGCCAGCAGCGTAGCCTCTAACGGGGGAAGCACAGATACGCAGTATTTT
. TRBJ2-7 TRBD1 TRBV27 CASSRQGVYEQYF TGTGCCAGCAGTCGACAGGGGGTCTACGAGCAGTACTTC
. TRBJ2-1 TRBD1 TRBV7-2 CASTLYRGRNEQFF TGTGCCAGCACCCTTTACAGGGGACGGAATGAGCAGTTCTTC
. TRBJ1-2 . TRBV28 CASSLPGGGYGYTF TGTGCCAGCAGCCTCCCCGGGGGAGGCTATGGCTACACCTTC
. TRBJ2-3 TRBD2 TRBV5-1 CASSSTSGRIHTDTQYF TGCGCCAGCAGCTCGACTAGCGGGAGGATCCACACAGATACGCAGTATTTT
. TRBJ1-1 . TRBV27 CASSSPPHWEGTEAFF TGTGCCAGCAGTTCACCCCCTCACTGGGAGGGCACTGAAGCTTTCTTT
. TRBJ2-7 TRBD2 TRBV30 CAWSVPGTSGRRYEQYF TGTGCCTGGAGTGTACCCGGGACTAGCGGGAGGAGATACGAGCAGTACTTC
. TRBJ2-1 TRBD1 TRBV6-1 CASSAGTGVLNEQFF TGTGCCAGCAGTGCCGGGACAGGGGTCTTGAATGAGCAGTTCTTC
. TRBJ2-1 . TRBV5-6 CASSLVDEQFF TGTGCCAGCAGCTTGGTCGATGAGCAGTTCTTC
. TRBJ2-5 . TRBV13 CASSLKSLGPRETQYF TGTGCCAGCAGCTTAAAGTCCCTAGGGCCTAGGGAGACCCAGTACTTC
. TRBJ2-3 TRBD1 TRBV5-4 CASSLTGGSLHGTQYF TGTGCCAGCAGCTTGACAGGGGGGAGCCTCCATGGTACGCAGTATTTT
. TRBJ2-1 . TRBV2 CASMRRAQLNEQFF TGTGCCAGCATGAGGCGGGCCCAACTCAATGAGCAGTTCTTC
once TRBJ2-4 . TRBV19 CASSILVGRSKNIQYF TGTGCCAGTAGTATTTTGGTGGGTAGATCCAAAAACATTCAGTACTTC
. TRBJ1-1 TRBD1 TRBV19 CASIDRGQVGIAFF TGTGCCAGTATTGACCGGGGACAGGTTGGGATAGCTTTCTTT
. TRBJ2-7 TRBD1 TRBV4-1 CASSQVWTGGSTFWEQYF TGCGCCAGCAGCCAAGTCTGGACAGGGGGGAGTACCTTCTGGGAGCAGTACTTC
once TRBJ2-1 . TRBV28 CASSYRDGHNEQFF TGTGCCAGCAGTTACCGGGACGGCCACAATGAGCAGTTCTTC
. TRBJ2-1 . TRBV30 CAWSVAVGEQFF TGTGCCTGGAGTGTTGCTGTGGGCGAGCAGTTCTTC